Sequencing of this T cell receptor (beta chain) was carried out in a study of blood T cell repertoires in COVID-19. Looking at the study overall: Acute-phase and convalescent COVID-19 samples originated in the United States, Italy and Spain. Nucleic acid was either cDNA or gDNA, and it came from T cells, B-cell-depleted T cells, or PBMCs.

Assay used: immunoSEQ multiplex PCR; TCRdb lists only in-frame clones, some missing. The table records about 80,000 clones, about 91% of them present only once. The germline gives CDR1 MNHEY, CDR2 SVGEGT. The CDR3 covers 17 residues. V shed 4 bases and J 4 bases; nucleotides not matched to a gene: 12. This sequence was found in a woman older than 75 with acute or convalescent COVID-19. This chain links TRBV6-2 or TRBV6-3 with TRBJ1-2; TRBD1 matches at 10 bases. The specimen sequenced was peripheral blood. The CDR3 DNA reads as TGTGCCAGCAGTTTCTTCACTCCCAGGACAGGGGGCTATGGCTACACCTTC. Translated, it gives CASSFFTPRTGGYGYTF.